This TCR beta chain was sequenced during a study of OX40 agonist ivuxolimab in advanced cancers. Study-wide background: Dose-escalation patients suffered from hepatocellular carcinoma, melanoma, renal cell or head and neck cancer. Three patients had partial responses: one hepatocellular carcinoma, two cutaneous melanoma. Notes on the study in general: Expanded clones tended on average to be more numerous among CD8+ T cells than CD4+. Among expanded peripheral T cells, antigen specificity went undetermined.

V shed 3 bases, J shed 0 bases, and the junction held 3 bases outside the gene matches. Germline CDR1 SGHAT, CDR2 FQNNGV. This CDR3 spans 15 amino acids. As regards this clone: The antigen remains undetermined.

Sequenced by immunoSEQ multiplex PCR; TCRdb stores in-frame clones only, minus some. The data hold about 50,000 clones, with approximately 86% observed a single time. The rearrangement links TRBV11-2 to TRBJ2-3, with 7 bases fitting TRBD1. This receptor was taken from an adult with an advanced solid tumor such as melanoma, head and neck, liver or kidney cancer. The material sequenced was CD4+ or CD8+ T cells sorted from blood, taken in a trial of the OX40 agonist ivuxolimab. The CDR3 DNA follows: TGTGCCAGCAGCTTTCGACAGGGTAGCACAGATACGCAGTATTTT. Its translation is CASSFRQGSTDTQYF.